The next 2 T cell receptor beta chains were all read from a single sample in a study of OX40 agonist ivuxolimab in advanced cancers. The protocol was immunoSEQ multiplex PCR, while the TCRdb copy is restricted to in-frame clones and leaves out a portion. The data show about 45,000 clones, with under 90% seen just once and more than 9% held by the top ten. The source material was CD4+ or CD8+ T cells sorted from blood, sampled in a trial of the OX40 agonist ivuxolimab. Receptors originate from an adult with an advanced solid tumor such as melanoma, head and neck, liver or kidney cancer.

Here the CDR3 reads CASSPDWSSYNEQFF. CDR3 nucleotide sequence: TGTGCCAGCAGTCCAGACTGGAGCTCCTACAATGAGCAGTTCTTC. V is TRBV6-5 and J is TRBJ2-1; D unclear. V lost 5 bases, J lost 0 bases, and 11 bases lay in between. CDR1 is MNHEY and CDR2 is SVGAGI in the germline V gene. This CDR3 has 15 amino acids.

V and J are TRBV30 and TRBJ1-1; no reliable D call. V lost 3 bases to trimming and J lost 1 base, with 12 bases between them. Germline CDR1 and CDR2: GTSNPN and SVGIG (reference sequence). The CDR3 consists of 14 residues. This chain's CDR3 is CAWRLTGANTEAFF. CDR3 DNA: TGTGCCTGGAGATTGACGGGTGCGAACACTGAAGCTTTCTTT. The variable domain in full, completed from reference TRBV30 and TRBJ1-1, reads SQTIHQWPATLVQPVGSPLSLECTVEGTSNPNLYWYRQAAGRGLQLLFYSVGIGQISSEVPQNLSASRPQDRQFILSSKKLLLSDSGFYLCAWRLTGANTEAFFGQGTRLTVV.